This is a list of T cell receptor beta chains from one sample in a study of CD8 T cells in ankylosing spondylitis. In TCRdb, the 5' RACE reads were re-called with MiXCR into one record per CDR3 protein. The sample includes about 210,000 distinct CDR3 sequences, 5.5% to 7.5% seen only once; the top ten take around 14%. The sample consisted of blood, either unsorted or a sorted T cell fraction (not recorded which). Receptors were obtained from a male donor with ankylosing spondylitis. Both conserved end residues are part of each CDR3. The order of the fields is D gene, J gene, V gene, clone size, CDR3 DNA, CDR3 protein. A D gene is named only where the DNA matches it firmly. Rows give clone size only sometimes, using once, few, many, or a class for an expanded clone.

TRBD1 TRBJ2-7 TRBV29-1 many TGCAGCGTGAAAGGACAGGACCGCTACGAGCAGTACTTC CSVKGQDRYEQYF
TRBD1 TRBJ1-1 TRBV6-6 many TGTGCCAGCAGCACAGGGGGACGCGAAGCTTTCTTT CASSTGGREAFF
TRBD1 TRBJ2-5 TRBV3-1 NA TGTGCCAGCAGCCAACGGGACAGGCGCCAAGAGACCCAGTACTTC CASSQRDRRQETQYF
NA TRBJ1-2 TRBV7-9 many TGTGCCAGCAGCATAACCGGGGACTATGGCTACACCTTC CASSITGDYGYTF
NA TRBJ2-5 TRBV4-3 many TGCGCCAGCAGCCAAGATAGCGGCTATCAAGAGACCCAGTACTTC CASSQDSGYQETQYF
TRBD2 TRBJ2-5 TRBV27 many TGTGCCAGCAGTCCGGGACTAGCGGACCTAAGGCGAGAGACCCAGTACTTC CASSPGLADLRRETQYF
TRBD1 TRBJ1-2 TRBV6-1 many TGTGCCAGCACCGAACGGACAGGGGGACACTATGGCTACACCTTC CASTERTGGHYGYTF
NA TRBJ2-3 TRBV28 NA TGTGCCAGCAGCTCGCCGGCAGCTAGCACAGATACGCAGTATTTT CASSSPAASTDTQYF
NA TRBJ2-7 TRBV20-1 once TGCAGTGCTAGGAGGGCTTCAGGGGAGCAGTACTTC CSARRASGEQYF
NA TRBJ2-3 TRBV11-2 NA TGTGCCAGCAGCCCTAGGGGGGGGGCACGCACAGATACGCAGTATTTT CASSPRGGARTDTQYF
NA TRBJ1-1 TRBV6-2/TRBV6-3 many TGTGCCAGCAGTTACTCGCCGGGGGCTGAAGCTTTCTTT CASSYSPGAEAFF
NA TRBJ2-3 TRBV20-1 many TGCAGTGCCTCTACGGTCAGAGGACAGAACTCAGATACGCAGTATTTT CSASTVRGQNSDTQYF
NA TRBJ1-1 TRBV28 many TGTGCCAGCAGTTTTGAAACAGGGAACACTGAAGCTTTCTTT CASSFETGNTEAFF
TRBD1 TRBJ1-2 TRBV2 many TGTGCCAGCAGTGGTGAGGGGGCGAACTATGGCTACACCTTC CASSGEGANYGYTF
TRBD1 TRBJ2-5 TRBV4-3 many TGCGCCAGCAGCACCCGGGACAGGCAAGAGACCCAGTACTTC CASSTRDRQETQYF
NA TRBJ2-5 TRBV4-3 NA TGCGCCAGCAGCCAAGGCGTGGGGGGAGTATCGGAGACCCAGTACTTC CASSQGVGGVSETQYF
NA TRBJ2-5 TRBV4-2 many TGTGCCAGCAGCCAAGCCCTTGGGGGCCAAGAGACCCAGTACTTC CASSQALGGQETQYF
TRBD2 TRBJ2-3 TRBV7-8 NA TGTGCCAGCAGCCCTGGACGGACTAGCTTAAACACAGATACGCAGTATTTT CASSPGRTSLNTDTQYF
NA TRBJ1-4 TRBV2 many TGTGCCAGTACAGGGAAAAGGAATGAAAAACTGTTTTTT CASTGKRNEKLFF
NA TRBJ2-7 TRBV10-3 many TGTGCCATCAGTGATGCTGGGCTAGTCGCCTACGAGCAGTACTTC CAISDAGLVAYEQYF
TRBD1 TRBJ1-5 TRBV24-1 many TGTGCCACCAGTGATTCGGGACAGGGGCGGCAGCCCCAGCATTTT CATSDSGQGRQPQHF
NA TRBJ2-5 TRBV5-8 many TGTGCCAGCAGCTTATCGGCGGGCCGCCAAGAGACCCAGTACTTC CASSLSAGRQETQYF
NA TRBJ2-5 TRBV4-3 few TGCGCCAGCAGCCCAGGGGTAGGCGAGACCCAGTACTTC CASSPGVGETQYF
NA TRBJ2-4 TRBV6-1 few TGTGCCAGCTCCTCAGCTCTAGCCAAAAACATTCAGTACTTC CASSSALAKNIQYF
NA TRBJ2-1 TRBV7-8 many TGTGCCAGCAGCTTATGGAGCGGTGGGGGGAATGAGCAGTTCTTC CASSLWSGGGNEQFF